This T cell receptor beta chain was retrieved from a study of blood T cell repertoires in COVID-19. Clones were read by immunoSEQ multiplex PCR, and TCRdb kept only the in-frame ones, dropping some. The table lists fewer than 400,000 clones, 80% to 90% of them singletons. Cohorts were determined from participant-reported clinical history. The V gene lost 0 bases and the J gene lost 0 bases, with 15 bases spanning the gap. The germline V gene encodes CDR1 MGHRA and CDR2 YSYEKL. This CDR3 has 17 amino acids. The specimen was PBMCs or T cells enriched from blood (not recorded which). This rearrangement joins TRBV4-1 to TRBJ2-7; tentatively, D is TRBD1 (5 bases). The clonotype originates from a man between 25 and 39 years old who had recovered from COVID-19. The CDR3 here is CASSQDLGQADSYEQYF. The DNA of the CDR3 is TGCGCCAGCAGCCAAGATCTGGGGCAGGCCGACTCCTACGAGCAGTACTTC.